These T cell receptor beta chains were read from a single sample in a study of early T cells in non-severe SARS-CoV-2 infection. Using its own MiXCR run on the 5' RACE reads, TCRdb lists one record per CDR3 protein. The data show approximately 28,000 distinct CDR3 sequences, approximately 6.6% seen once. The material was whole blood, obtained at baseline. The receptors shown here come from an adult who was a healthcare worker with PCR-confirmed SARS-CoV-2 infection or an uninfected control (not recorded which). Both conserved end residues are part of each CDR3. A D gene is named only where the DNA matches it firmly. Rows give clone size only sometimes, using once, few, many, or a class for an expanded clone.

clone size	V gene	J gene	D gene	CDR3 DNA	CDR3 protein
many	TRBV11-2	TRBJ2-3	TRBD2	TGTGCCAGCAGCCCCTGGGGTAGCGGGGGGGTCGATACGCAGTATTTT	CASSPWGSGGVDTQYF
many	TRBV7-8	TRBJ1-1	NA	TGTGCCAGCAGCAGCCGGCGAGGGTCCAACACTGAAGCTTTCTTT	CASSSRRGSNTEAFF
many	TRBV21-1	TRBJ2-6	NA	TGTGCCAGCAGCAGAAGGAGGGCTGGGGCCAACGTCCTGACTTTC	CASSRRRAGANVLTF
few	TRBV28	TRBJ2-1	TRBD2	TGTGCCAGCAGACTTAGCGGGTCAACCTACAATGAGCAGTTCTTC	CASRLSGSTYNEQFF
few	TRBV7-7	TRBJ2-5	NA	TGTGCTAGCAGCCCGGGAGCAGGCATTGAGACCCAGTACTTC	CASSPGAGIETQYF
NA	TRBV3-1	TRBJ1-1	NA	TGTGCCAGCAGCCCGACACCCAGTACTGAAGTTTTCTTT	CASSPTPSTEVFF
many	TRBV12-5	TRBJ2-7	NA	TGTGCTAGTGGTTTGTTAGGTTTCGAACAGTACTTC	CASGLLGFEQYF
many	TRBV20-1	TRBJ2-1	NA	TGCAGTGCGGGTCCTAGGGGGGATGAGCAGTTCTTC	CSAGPRGDEQFF
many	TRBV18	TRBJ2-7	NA	TGTGCCAGCTCACCACCGGGGTCCTACGAGCAGTACTTC	CASSPPGSYEQYF
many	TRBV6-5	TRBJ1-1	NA	TGTGCCAGCAGTTACTCAGGGGGGCTAAGGACTGAAGCTTTCTTT	CASSYSGGLRTEAFF
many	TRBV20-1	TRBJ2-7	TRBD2	TGCAGTGCTAGAGACGGAGGGAGGGCCGGGGAGCAGTACTTC	CSARDGGRAGEQYF
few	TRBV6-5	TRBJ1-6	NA	TGTGCCAGCGGACTTCCACCCCCAGGGAATTCACCCCTCCACTTT	CASGLPPPGNSPLHF
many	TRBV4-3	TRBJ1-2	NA	TGCGCCAGCAGCCTCGGAGGTACGCGCTTGGATGGCTACACCTTC	CASSLGGTRLDGYTF
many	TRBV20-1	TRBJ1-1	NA	TGCAGTGCTAGAGGGAGACAAGAAGCTTTCTTT	CSARGRQEAFF
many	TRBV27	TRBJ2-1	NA	TGTGCCAGCAGTTTAGGGCAGTTCTTC	CASSLGQFF
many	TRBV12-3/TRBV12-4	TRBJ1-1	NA	TGTGCCAGCACCTCGATTCCTAGTTCTGAAGCTTTCTTT	CASTSIPSSEAFF
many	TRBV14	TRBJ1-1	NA	TGTGCCAGCAGCCAAGATTGGTGGGGGACTGAAGCTTTCTTT	CASSQDWWGTEAFF
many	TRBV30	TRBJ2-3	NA	TGTGCCTGGAGACTACCACCGGGACCGAAGTATTTT	CAWRLPPGPKYF
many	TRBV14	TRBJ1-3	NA	TGTGCCAGCAGCCGCCACGGGGGCATGGCTGGAAACACCATATATTTT	CASSRHGGMAGNTIYF
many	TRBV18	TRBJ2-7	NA	TGTGCCAGCTCCCAGAGTTCCCAGTACATTACCTACGAGCAGTACTTC	CASSQSSQYITYEQYF
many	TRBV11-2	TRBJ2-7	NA	TGTGCCAGCAGCTTATTTCGGACGTCCTACGAGCAGTACTTC	CASSLFRTSYEQYF
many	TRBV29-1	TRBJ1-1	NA	TGCAGCGTTGAAGATGGAGACAGAAGGAACACTGAAGCTTTCTTT	CSVEDGDRRNTEAFF
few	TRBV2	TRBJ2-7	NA	TGTGCCAGCAGCCGGGGTACCAGCCACGAGCAGTACTTC	CASSRGTSHEQYF
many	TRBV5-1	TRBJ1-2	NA	TGCGCCAGCAGCTCCGGACGTGACTATGGCTACACCTTC	CASSSGRDYGYTF
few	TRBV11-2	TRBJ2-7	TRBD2	TGTGCCAGCAGCTACGGACTAGCGGGGACCCAAGGCGAGCAGTACTTC	CASSYGLAGTQGEQYF
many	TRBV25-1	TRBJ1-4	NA	TGTGCCAGCAGTCCTCCGTTAGCAACTAATGAAAAACTGTTTTTT	CASSPPLATNEKLFF
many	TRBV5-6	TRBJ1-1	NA	TGTGCCAGCAGCGCCGGGACGATCTACACTGAAGCTTTCTTT	CASSAGTIYTEAFF
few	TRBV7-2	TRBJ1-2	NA	TGTGCCAGCAGCTTAGTTGGGGGGGCCGGCTATGGCTACACCTTC	CASSLVGGAGYGYTF
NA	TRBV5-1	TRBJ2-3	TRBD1	TGCGCCAGCAGCGATACAGGGGGCATGTCAGATACGCAGTATTTT	CASSDTGGMSDTQYF